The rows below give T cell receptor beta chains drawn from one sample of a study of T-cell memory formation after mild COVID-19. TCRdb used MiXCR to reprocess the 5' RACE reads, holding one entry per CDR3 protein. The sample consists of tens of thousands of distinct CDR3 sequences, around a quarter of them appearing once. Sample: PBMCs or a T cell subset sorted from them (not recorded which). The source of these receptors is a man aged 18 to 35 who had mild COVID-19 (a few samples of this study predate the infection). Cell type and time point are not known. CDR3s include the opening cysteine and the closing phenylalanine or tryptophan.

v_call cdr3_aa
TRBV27 CASSLSGPGSPLHF
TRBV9 CASRAKSGANEQFF
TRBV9 CASSVGLAGSYEQYF
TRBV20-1 CSARSGTGPSYEQYF
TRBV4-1 CASSQDDRGSPFGYTIYF
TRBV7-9 CASSHPRGRHGYTF
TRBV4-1 CASSQVAGGLETQYF
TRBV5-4 CASSSENYGYTF
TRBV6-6 CASSQGDQPQHF
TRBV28 CASSWLGSIGEQFF
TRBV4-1 CASSRARGPGTEAFF
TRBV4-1 CASSSQPSGELFF
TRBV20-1 CSARVEMNTEAFF
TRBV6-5 CASSPGDRLQETQYF
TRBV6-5 CASSAAGLASYNEQFF
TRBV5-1 CASSPELAGIETQYF
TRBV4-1 CASSRVVNTEAFF
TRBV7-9 CASSPPWDPAGSYEQYF
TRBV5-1 CASSPGYDQASYEQYF
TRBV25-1 CASSEKDSYNSPLHF
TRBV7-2 CASSFLFPGSAGELFF
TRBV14 CASGGLYNEQFF
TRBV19 CASSSGQADTQYF
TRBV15 CATSREATFTGELFF
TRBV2 CASMAAGGQETQYF
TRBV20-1 CSASAGYNEQFF
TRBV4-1 CASSQSATGYEQYF
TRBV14 CASSPSPGLSIQYF
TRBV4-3 CASSQKNGRASSYNSPLHF
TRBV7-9 CATRGGGSYEQYF
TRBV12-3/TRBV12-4 CASRGSVSGQETQYF
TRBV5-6 CASSLAGDTFFSTDTQYF
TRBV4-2 CASSQGGGGYTF
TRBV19 CASSSRNTGELFF
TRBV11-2 CASSLGTGVNTEAFF
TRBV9 CASSVGSIADEQYF
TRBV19 CASSMGGAEAGELFF
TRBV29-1 CSVEADQGEPTDTQYF
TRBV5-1 CASSPQAGLAKNIQYF
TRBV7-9 CASTGVPNTGELFF
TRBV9 CASSAKGTEPQHF
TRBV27 CASSLTGNTQYF
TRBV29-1 CSVDGESGGRYNEQFF
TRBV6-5 CASSYSAGSDTGELFF
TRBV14 CASSQVSGTEAFF
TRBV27 CASSLGAGPADTQYF
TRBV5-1 CASSLDTGITEAFF
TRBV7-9 CASSLVLRGLDEQYF
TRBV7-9 CASSLGNGELFF
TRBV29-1 CSVERDTDSGANVLTF
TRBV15 CATSRTTIAGELFF
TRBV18 CASSPAAGNEQFF
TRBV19 CASSSGGPYEQYF
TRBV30 CAWATGGEQYF